Below, 28 T cell receptor beta chains from the same sample are listed, as sequenced in a study of blood T cell repertoires in COVID-19. Generated by immunoSEQ multiplex PCR, the TCRdb table keeps only in-frame clones and is missing some. The sample lists about 400,000 clones, nearly 90% seen once, with around 2% in the top ten. Sequencing was done on a sample of PBMCs or T cells enriched from blood (not recorded which). Receptors originate from a woman in her 40s with acute COVID-19.

This clone was detected only once. CDR3 in DNA: TGTGCCAGCAGTGTAACTAGCGGGGGGTCCCGTGGCGGGACCCAGTACTTC. This encodes CASSVTSGGSRGGTQYF. V is TRBV9 and J is TRBJ2-5, with 12 bases that match TRBD2. The trim removed 5 bases at V and 7 bases at J, leaving 15 bases unmatched. This CDR3 is 17 amino acids long. The germline gives CDR1 SGDLS, CDR2 YYNGEE.

V and J are TRBV7-8 and TRBJ1-4, with 7 bases aligning to TRBD1. Germline CDR1 and CDR2: SGHVS and FQNEAQ. With V trimmed by 1 base and J by 8 bases, 7 bases remained unmatched. CDR3 length equals 15 residues. This chain's CDR3 is CASSLDSGTAEKLFF. The CDR3 DNA is TGTGCCAGCAGCTTAGATTCCGGGACAGCCGAAAAACTGTTTTTT. The variable domain in full, completed from reference TRBV7-8 and TRBJ1-4, reads GAGVSQSPRYKVAKRGQDVALRCDPISGHVSLFWYQQALGQGPEFLTYFQNEAQLDKSGLPSDRFFAERPEGSVSTLKIQRTQQEDSAVYLCASSLDSGTAEKLFFGSGTQLSVL.

This chain joins TRBV7-9 and TRBJ1-3; D gene unclear. Germline V CDR1 and CDR2: SEHNR, FQNEAQ (reference sequence). Trimming took 5 bases from V and 0 from J, leaving 17 bases between them. This CDR3 region has 17 residues. This chain's CDR3 is CASSLGGAGFSGNTIYF. The CDR3 bases are TGTGCCAGCAGCCTAGGTGGAGCGGGTTTCTCTGGAAACACCATATATTTT.

This clone was seen only a few times. The chain couples TRBV6-6 to TRBJ1-5, with D maybe TRBD1 (6 bases). CDR1 is MNHNY and CDR2 is SVGAGI in the germline V gene (reference sequence). Trimming took 6 bases from V and 6 from J, leaving 12 bases between them. This CDR3 region has 13 residues. CDR3 DNA sequence: TGTGCCAGCAGCGCGGGGGCAGGTCAGCCCCAGCATTTT. It codes for CASSAGAGQPQHF.

The gene calls are TRBV5-1 and TRBJ1-1, with D possibly being TRBD1 (6 bases). Germline CDR1 SGHRS, CDR2 YFSETQ. The length of the CDR3 is 15 residues. V gave up 4 bases and J gave up 6 bases, with 19 bases separating them. The CDR3 DNA is TGCGCCAGCAGCATACAGGGTTCGGTGGCGGCTGAAGCTTTCTTT. Protein product: CASSIQGSVAAEAFF.

The chain couples TRBV12-3 or TRBV12-4 to TRBJ1-2; D possibly corresponds to TRBD1 (6 bases). This CDR3 has 13 amino acids. V shed 3 bases and J shed 7 bases, with 12 bases lying between them. CDR3 residues: CASSLWGQSGYTF. The CDR3 nucleotides are TGTGCCAGCAGTTTGTGGGGGCAATCTGGCTACACCTTC.

The chain is built from TRBV29-1 and TRBJ1-5; 12 nucleotides align to TRBD1. The CDR3 is 14 amino acids. V shed 6 bases, J shed 7 bases, and the junction held 7 bases outside the gene matches. Germline CDR1 and CDR2: SQVTM and ANQGSEA. The CDR3 sequence: CSVGTGGAEQPQHF. CDR3 coding DNA: TGCAGCGTCGGGACAGGGGGCGCGGAACAGCCCCAGCATTTT.

This clone is a singleton in its sample. The chain is built from TRBV7-6 and TRBJ2-7; D may be TRBD1 (6 bases). The germline CDR1 and CDR2 sequences are SGHVS and FNYEAQ. CDR3 length: 15 residues. With 5 bases removed from V and 3 bases from J, the gap between germline ends came to 17 bases. CDR3 in DNA: TGTGCCAGCAGCCTAAGCCAGGGGCTAAACTACGAGCAGTACTTC. This gives the protein CASSLSQGLNYEQYF. The full variable domain, completed using reference TRBV7-6 and TRBJ2-7, is GAGVSQSPRYKVTKRGQDVALRCDPISGHVSLYWYRQALGQGPEFLTYFNYEAQQDKSGLPNDRFSAERPEGSISTLTIQRTEQRDSAMYRCASSLSQGLNYEQYFGPGTRLTVT.

The chain has TRBV4-1 and TRBJ2-3; TRBD2 aligns across 8 bases. V lost 5 bases, J lost 4 bases, and 5 bases stayed unmatched. This CDR3 comprises 14 residues. Germline loops: CDR1 MGHRA, CDR2 YSYEKL. The CDR3 here is CASSGNGGADTQYF. CDR3 coding DNA: TGCGCCAGCAGCGGTAACGGGGGGGCAGATACGCAGTATTTT.

V gene TRBV5-1 combines with J gene TRBJ1-1; 7 nucleotides match TRBD1. In germline, CDR1 is SGHRS, CDR2 YFSETQ. V trimming: 4 bases; J trimming: 5 bases; junction bases outside the gene matches: 11. The CDR3 length is 15 residues. The CDR3 bases are TGCGCCAGCAGCCTGACAGGGAGCTCCATAACTGAAGCTTTCTTT. Its protein product is CASSLTGSSITEAFF.

The rearrangement links TRBV7-8 to TRBJ1-3; no clear D. V lost 1 base to trimming and J lost 3 bases, with 7 bases between them. Germline assignment: CDR1 SGHVS and CDR2 FQNEAQ. The CDR3 consists of 14 residues. CDR3 in amino acids: CASSLVSDGNTIYF. The CDR3 DNA reads TGTGCCAGCAGCTTAGTAAGCGATGGAAACACCATATATTTT.

The rearrangement uses TRBV19 and TRBJ1-6, with 8 bases matching TRBD1. The J segment lost 6 bases and the V segment lost 2 bases, leaving 6 bases of the junction unmatched. The CDR3 contains 16 residues. Looked up from germline, CDR1 is LNHDA and CDR2 is SQIVND (reference sequence). The CDR3 region has the DNA TGTGCCAGTAGTATATCTGGGACAGGCTCTAATTCACCCCTCCACTTT. Translation gives CASSISGTGSNSPLHF.

The chain is built from TRBV5-1 and TRBJ2-2; a possible D gene is TRBD1 (5 bases). V shed 5 bases and J shed 1 base, with 12 bases lying between them. The CDR3 has 15 amino acids. Germline V gene data show CDR1 as SGHRS and CDR2 as YFSETQ. The chain's CDR3 is CASRSTDLNTGELFF. The CDR3 DNA sequence: TGCGCCAGCAGGTCGACAGACCTGAACACCGGGGAGCTGTTTTTT.

The chain links TRBV19 to TRBJ2-7, with TRBD2 identical over 10 bases. From germline, CDR1 is LNHDA and CDR2 SQIVND (reference sequence). The CDR3 has 15 residues. The junction had 5 bases not matched to a gene; V was cut back by 6 bases and J by 0 bases. CDR3 nucleotides: TGTGCCAGTAGCCTCGGACTAGCGGTCTCCTACGAGCAGTACTTC. It specifies CASSLGLAVSYEQYF.

V and J are TRBV12-3 or TRBV12-4 and TRBJ1-2; D unclear. Trimming cost V 1 base and J 8 bases, with 8 bases left between them. The CDR3 loop spans 12 amino acids. CDR3: CASSLGFGGYTF. The CDR3 DNA sequence: TGTGCCAGCAGTTTAGGGTTTGGCGGCTACACCTTC.

The chain employs TRBV7-6 and TRBJ1-1; D gene uncertain. There are 13 residues in the CDR3. Germline V gives CDR1 SGHVS, CDR2 FNYEAQ. Between the trimmed V and J ends, which lost 2 bases and 2 bases, there was a span of 6 bases. In DNA form, the CDR3 reads TGTGCCAGCAGCTTATCGTCTAACACTGAAGCTTTCTTT. Translating it yields CASSLSSNTEAFF.

V usage is TRBV5-1 and J usage is TRBJ2-7; D perhaps matches TRBD1 (5 bases). V lost 0 bases to trimming and J lost 3 bases, with 13 bases between them. CDR3 length: 15 residues. From germline, CDR1 is SGHRS and CDR2 YFSETQ. This CDR3 is CASSLALGVRYEQYF. The CDR3 DNA reads TGCGCCAGCAGCTTGGCTCTAGGGGTCCGCTACGAGCAGTACTTC.

J is TRBJ2-7 and V is TRBV28; 8 bases are a match to TRBD1. Looked up from germline, CDR1 is MDHEN and CDR2 is SYDVKM. This CDR3 comprises 14 residues. V dropped 7 bases and J dropped 5; count of bases not matched to a gene: 10. CDR3 region: CASTLRGRVHEQYF. DNA of the CDR3: TGTGCCAGCACTCTCAGGGGGCGCGTCCACGAGCAGTACTTC. The variable domain in full, with the rest retrieved from reference TRBV28 and TRBJ2-7, is DVKVTQSSRYLVKRTGEKVFLECVQDMDHENMFWYRQDPGLGLRLIYFSYDVKMKEKGDIPEGYSVSREKKERFSLILESASTNQTSMYLCASTLRGRVHEQYFGPGTRLTVT.

J is TRBJ2-1 and V is TRBV11-2, with a weak D call TRBD1 (6 bases). Per germline, CDR1 SGHAT and CDR2 FQNNGV. The CDR3 sequence is 13 residues long. Trimming removed 3 bases at V and 12 bases at J, with 15 bases between. For the CDR3, the DNA is TGTGCCAGCAGCTTGGTAACAGGGTCGGGGCAGTTCTTC. Translation: CASSLVTGSGQFF.

The rearrangement joins TRBV6-5 to TRBJ1-6, with a possible D match to TRBD1 (6 bases). The V gene's germline CDR1 is MNHEY and CDR2 SVGAGI. The CDR3 consists of 15 residues. V was clipped by 2 bases and J by 6 bases, with 11 bases between them. This chain's CDR3 is CASSYETGVNSPLHF. For the CDR3, the DNA is TGTGCCAGCAGTTACGAGACAGGAGTTAATTCACCCCTCCACTTT.

The chain combines TRBV2 with TRBJ1-4; TRBD1 matches 8 bases. The CDR3 length is 15 residues. After removal of 6 bases from V and 3 bases from J, the junction contained 6 bases not matched to a gene. Germline CDR1 SNHLY, CDR2 FYNNEI. The CDR3 loop reads CASSLRTGSNEKLFF. DNA for the CDR3: TGTGCCAGCAGCCTACGGACAGGGTCTAATGAAAAACTGTTTTTT.

The rearrangement joins TRBV11-3 to TRBJ2-1; 9 bases match TRBD2. The germline gives CDR1 SGHNT, CDR2 YENEEA. This CDR3 contains 17 residues. J lost 8 bases, V lost 3 bases, and 14 bases had no gene match. This chain's CDR3 is CASSLTHGRGGRDEQFF. DNA for the CDR3: TGTGCCAGCAGCTTGACCCATGGGCGGGGGGGCCGCGATGAGCAGTTCTTC. Full variable domain (missing parts from reference TRBV11-3 and TRBJ2-1): EAGVVQSPRYKIIEKKQPVAFWCNPISGHNTLYWYLQNLGQGPELLIRYENEEAVDDSQLPKDRFSAERLKGVDSTLKIQPAELGDSAVYLCASSLTHGRGGRDEQFFGPGTRLTVL.

V is TRBV27 and J is TRBJ1-2; no clear D gene. The V end was cut by 5 bases, the J end by 7 bases, with 11 bases between. Germline V gene data show CDR1 as MNHEY and CDR2 as SMNVEV (reference sequence). The length of the CDR3 is 12 residues. The CDR3 spells CASSTPVGGYTF. The CDR3 bases are TGTGCCAGCAGTACCCCCGTCGGTGGCTACACCTTC.

The CDR3 bases are TGTGCCACCGCGTCTATCGGGGTCAATGAGCAGTTCTTC. It is translated as CATASIGVNEQFF. The chain joins TRBV24-1 to TRBJ2-1; the D gene is possibly TRBD2 (5 bases). The CDR3 is made up of 13 amino acids. Per germline, CDR1 KGHDR and CDR2 SFDVKD. V shed 9 bases and J shed 6 bases, with 14 bases lying between them.

This clone was counted a few times. This sequence joins TRBV7-9 and TRBJ2-3; a possible D gene is TRBD2 (6 bases). This CDR3 region has 16 residues. V was trimmed by 1 base and J by 0 bases, leaving 11 bases between them. Germline V gives CDR1 SEHNR, CDR2 FQNEAQ (reference sequence). This CDR3 is CASSLGDFPSTDTQYF. The CDR3 region has the DNA TGTGCCAGCAGCTTAGGGGACTTTCCTAGCACAGATACGCAGTATTTT. Looking up the rest from reference TRBV7-9 and TRBJ2-3 gives the full variable domain: DTGVSQNPRHKITKRGQNVTFRCDPISEHNRLYWYRQTLGQGPEFLTYFQNEAQLEKSRLLSDRFSAERPKGSFSTLEIQRTEQGDSAMYLCASSLGDFPSTDTQYFGPGTRLTVL.

The chain joins TRBV12-2 to TRBJ2-5; no DNA check was done on the table's D call, TRBD1. TRBV12-2 is noted as a pseudogene. This CDR3 is built from 16 residues. CDR3 sequence reads: CASRLKGQGRQETQYF. The CDR3 DNA reads TGTGCAAGTCGCTTAAAGGGACAGGGTCGGCAAGAGACCCAGTACTTC.

This sequence joins TRBV18 and TRBJ1-2; D possibly corresponds to TRBD1 (5 bases). V was shortened by 0 bases and J by 3 bases, with 11 bases between the two germline ends. The CDR3 is 15 residues long. In germline, CDR1 is KGHSH, CDR2 LQKENI. DNA of the CDR3: TGTGCCAGCTCACCACCGGACACCCCTCACTATGGCTACACCTTC. Amino acid sequence: CASSPPDTPHYGYTF.

A few counts support this clone. The chain uses TRBV30 and TRBJ2-7, with D possibly matching TRBD1 (6 bases). CDR1 is GTSNPN, CDR2 SVGIG, per germline (reference sequence). The CDR3 spans 14 residues. Trimming removed 0 bases from V and 3 bases from J, with 12 bases in between. CDR3 nucleotides: TGTGCCTGGAGTGTACGCAACAGGGACTACGAGCAGTACTTC. It yields the protein CAWSVRNRDYEQYF. Full variable domain (outside the CDR3, taken from reference TRBV30 and TRBJ2-7): SQTIHQWPATLVQPVGSPLSLECTVEGTSNPNLYWYRQAAGRGLQLLFYSVGIGQISSEVPQNLSASRPQDRQFILSSKKLLLSDSGFYLCAWSVRNRDYEQYFGPGTRLTVT.